A selection of T cell receptor beta chains follows, all from one sample in a study of blood T cell repertoires in COVID-19. Method: immunoSEQ multiplex PCR; TCRdb's copy keeps in-frame clones and lacks some. The table records 80,000 to 100,000 clones, about 90% of them present only once. Sequencing used peripheral blood. The receptor source for this set is a human donor with active COVID-19. The donor label of this sample is uncertain. The CDR3 runs from the conserved cysteine through the conserved F or W. The D gene is left open where the match is weak. Clone size, where shown, is once, few, many, or a class for clones that have expanded.

d_call | j_call | v_call | clone_size | cdr3_nt | cdr3_aa
TRBD1 | TRBJ2-2 | TRBV6-5 | NA | TGTGCCAGCAGGACTACAGGGGGCAGGACCGGGGAGCTGTTTTTT | CASRTTGGRTGELFF
TRBD1 | TRBJ2-2 | TRBV27 | NA | TGTGCCAGCAGTCCGAGGGGGCGCGATACCGGGGAGCTGTTTTTT | CASSPRGRDTGELFF
NA | TRBJ1-1 | TRBV3-1/TRBV3-2 | NA | TGTGCCAGCAGCCCCCCCTACAACACTGAAGCTTTCTTT | CASSPPYNTEAFF
TRBD1 | TRBJ2-1 | TRBV6-5 | NA | TGTGCCAGCAGATTGGACAGGGGGGAGTACAATGAGCAGTTCTTC | CASRLDRGEYNEQFF
NA | TRBJ1-1 | TRBV24-1 | NA | TGTGCCACCAGTGATCGAGGTGGAGAAGCTTTCTTT | CATSDRGGEAFF
TRBD1 | TRBJ2-1 | TRBV5-4 | NA | TGTGCCAGCAGCCTAGAACCCGACAGGGTCAATGAGCAGTTCTTC | CASSLEPDRVNEQFF
NA | TRBJ1-6 | TRBV5-1 | NA | TGCGCCAGCAGCTTCTCTTCGGGGGGATCCTATAATTCACCCCTCCACTTT | CASSFSSGGSYNSPLHF
NA | TRBJ1-1 | TRBV7-9 | NA | TGTGCCAGCAGCTTAGGGCCCACTGAAGCTTTCTTT | CASSLGPTEAFF
NA | TRBJ1-1 | TRBV7-6 | NA | TGTGCCAGCAGCTTAGCCCCCGGAGCCGACACTGAAGCTTTCTTT | CASSLAPGADTEAFF
TRBD1 | TRBJ1-4 | TRBV7-2 | NA | TGTGCCAGCAGCCCTGACAGGGGGTCGGAAAAACTGTTTTTT | CASSPDRGSEKLFF
TRBD1 | TRBJ2-1 | TRBV2 | NA | TGTGCCAGCGATTTCCCCGACCGGGACAGGGCAAACAATGAGCAGTTCTTC | CASDFPDRDRANNEQFF
NA | TRBJ1-5 | TRBV4-1 | NA | TGCGCCAGCAGCCAAGTTTCGGGGGGAAGTAATCAGCCCCAGCATTTT | CASSQVSGGSNQPQHF
NA | TRBJ2-7 | TRBV14 | NA | TGTGCCAGCAGCCAAACCGGGACAATCCACTCCTACGAGCAGTACTTC | CASSQTGTIHSYEQYF
NA | TRBJ1-1 | TRBV18 | NA | TGTGCCAGCTCACCGCGAGGGCAGTTGAACACTGAAGCTTTCTTT | CASSPRGQLNTEAFF
NA | TRBJ2-1 | TRBV28 | NA | TGTGCCAGCAGTTTGATCCGATCCAGTGAGCAGTTCTTC | CASSLIRSSEQFF
NA | TRBJ2-7 | TRBV12-3/TRBV12-4 | NA | TGTGCCAGCAGTGCGGGCGAGCAGTACTTC | CASSAGEQYF
TRBD1 | TRBJ1-4 | TRBV2 | NA | TGTGCCAGCATTAGGGACAGTCCAGAAAAACTGTTTTTT | CASIRDSPEKLFF
NA | TRBJ2-7 | TRBV7-3 | NA | TGTGCCAGCAGCTTAAATTTCGGTCTGATCTACGAGCAGTACTTC | CASSLNFGLIYEQYF
TRBD1 | TRBJ2-7 | TRBV4-3 | NA | TGCGCCAGCAGCCAAGATTCTAGGACAGGGGCCGAGCAGTACTTC | CASSQDSRTGAEQYF
TRBD1 | TRBJ1-4 | TRBV5-1 | NA | TGCGCCAGCGGGACAGGGTGGGGATCTAATGAAAAACTGTTTTTT | CASGTGWGSNEKLFF
NA | TRBJ1-1 | TRBV7-8 | NA | TGTGCCAGCAGCTTAGCGCAACAGGCCAACTCTGAAGCTTTCTTT | CASSLAQQANSEAFF
NA | TRBJ1-4 | TRBV11-2 | once | TGTGCCAGCAGCGCCGGACAGAATGAAAAACTGTTTTTT | CASSAGQNEKLFF
TRBD2 | TRBJ2-3 | TRBV3-1/TRBV3-2 | NA | TGTGCCAGCAGCATACGGGGGGGCCGGGTAGATACGCAGTATTTT | CASSIRGGRVDTQYF
NA | TRBJ2-3 | TRBV11-2 | NA | TGTGCCAGCAGACGACTCGCGGGCAGTGCTAGCACAGATACGCAGTATTTT | CASRRLAGSASTDTQYF
TRBD1 | TRBJ1-6 | TRBV7-9 | NA | TGTGCCAGCAGCCAGGGACAGGGCAGCTCACCCCTCCACTTT | CASSQGQGSSPLHF
NA | TRBJ2-2 | TRBV7-8 | NA | TGTGCCAGCAGCGCTCTTGCGGGCGGGGAGCTGTTTTTT | CASSALAGGELFF
NA | TRBJ2-1 | TRBV5-1 | NA | TGCGCCAGCACCAACCCGGGACTCAAGACCACAACTGCCTACAATGAGCAGTTCTTC | CASTNPGLKTTTAYNEQFF
NA | TRBJ2-2 | TRBV29-1 | NA | TGCAGCGTCGGACAGCCGAACACCGGGGAGCTGTTTTTT | CSVGQPNTGELFF
NA | TRBJ1-1 | TRBV5-1 | NA | TGCGCCAGCAGCTTGGTCCGGGGGGCTAACACTGAAGCTTTCTTT | CASSLVRGANTEAFF
NA | TRBJ1-2 | TRBV18 | NA | TGTGCCAGCTCACCAGGGGGCGCCAACTATGGCTACACCTTC | CASSPGGANYGYTF
NA | TRBJ1-2 | TRBV4-3 | NA | TGCGCCAGCAGCCAAGATCGGGAGCCCTTCTATGGCTACACCTTC | CASSQDREPFYGYTF
TRBD2 | TRBJ2-7 | TRBV5-5 | NA | TGTGCCAGCAGTTTGTTAGCGGGGCCCTCCTACGAGCAGTACTTC | CASSLLAGPSYEQYF
NA | TRBJ1-1 | TRBV9 | NA | TGTGCCAGCAGCAAAACAGGGATTTCTGAAGCTTTCTTT | CASSKTGISEAFF
TRBD1 | TRBJ1-1 | TRBV6-2/TRBV6-3 | NA | TGTGCCAGCAGTTCCCGGGGACAGGGTTGGACTGAAGCTTTCTTT | CASSSRGQGWTEAFF
TRBD1 | TRBJ2-4 | TRBV4-3 | NA | TGCGCCAGCAGCCAAGGAGGGGGACAGTCAAACATTCAGTACTTC | CASSQGGGQSNIQYF
NA | TRBJ1-6 | TRBV5-4 | few | TGTGCCAGCAGCTTGGCACAGGGCGATTCACCCCTCCACTTT | CASSLAQGDSPLHF
NA | TRBJ2-7 | TRBV4-1 | few | TGCGCCAGCAGCCAACGACCGGGAGAAGCCTCCGAGCAGTACTTC | CASSQRPGEASEQYF
TRBD2 | TRBJ2-7 | TRBV27 | NA | TGTGCCAGCAGTTTAATAGCGGGGGCCTCCTACGAGCAGTACTTC | CASSLIAGASYEQYF
NA | TRBJ2-1 | TRBV7-2 | NA | TGTGCCAGCAGCTTAGCCTCGGTCCTCCCAACGGGTGAGCAGTTCTTC | CASSLASVLPTGEQFF
NA | TRBJ1-2 | TRBV6-5 | NA | TGTGCCAGCAGAAAAATCCGTAACTATGGCTACACCTTC | CASRKIRNYGYTF
NA | TRBJ1-2 | TRBV5-1 | NA | TGCGCCAGCAGCTTGGGCAGCTATGGCTACACCTTC | CASSLGSYGYTF
NA | TRBJ1-5 | TRBV6-2/TRBV6-3 | few | TGTGCCAGCAGTTATGTGCGGTTGAATCAGCCCCAGCATTTT | CASSYVRLNQPQHF
TRBD1 | TRBJ2-2 | TRBV19 | NA | TGTGCCAGTACCGGACAGGGTTGGGGGAACACCGGGGAGCTGTTTTTT | CASTGQGWGNTGELFF
TRBD2 | TRBJ2-1 | TRBV4-1 | NA | TGCGCCAGCAGCCAAGATGCGGGGGAAGGGGAGCAGTTCTTC | CASSQDAGEGEQFF